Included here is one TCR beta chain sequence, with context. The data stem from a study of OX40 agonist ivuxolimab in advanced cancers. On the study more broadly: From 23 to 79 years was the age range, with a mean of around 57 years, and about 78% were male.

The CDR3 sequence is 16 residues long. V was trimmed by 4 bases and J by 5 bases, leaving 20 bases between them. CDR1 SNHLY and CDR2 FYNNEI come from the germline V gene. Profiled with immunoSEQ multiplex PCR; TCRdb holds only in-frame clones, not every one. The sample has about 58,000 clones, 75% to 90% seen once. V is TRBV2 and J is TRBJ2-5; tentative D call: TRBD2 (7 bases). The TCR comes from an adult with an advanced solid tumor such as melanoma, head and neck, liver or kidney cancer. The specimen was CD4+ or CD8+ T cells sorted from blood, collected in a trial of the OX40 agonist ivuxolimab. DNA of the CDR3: TGTGCCAGCAGTGGTGTTAGTGGGGGGGCCTTGGAGACCCAGTACTTC. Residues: CASSGVSGGALETQYF.